The T cell receptor (beta chain) under discussion was sequenced for a study of blood T cell repertoires in COVID-19. Sequenced by immunoSEQ multiplex PCR; TCRdb stores in-frame clones only, minus some. The sample has roughly 81,000 clones; around 91% are singletons. Germline V lookup: CDR1 SGHNT, CDR2 YYREEE (reference sequence). The CDR3 length is 14 residues. Trimming removed 0 bases from V and 6 bases from J; junction bases left unmatched: 3. This TCR was sampled from a woman aged 45-65 years in a cohort sampled during active COVID-19. The chain links TRBV5-4 to TRBJ2-3; TRBD2 matches at 8 bases. Sequenced: peripheral blood. As DNA, the CDR3 is TGTGCCAGCAGCTTGGGGCGGGAGGCCGATACGCAGTATTTT. Its protein product is CASSLGREADTQYF.